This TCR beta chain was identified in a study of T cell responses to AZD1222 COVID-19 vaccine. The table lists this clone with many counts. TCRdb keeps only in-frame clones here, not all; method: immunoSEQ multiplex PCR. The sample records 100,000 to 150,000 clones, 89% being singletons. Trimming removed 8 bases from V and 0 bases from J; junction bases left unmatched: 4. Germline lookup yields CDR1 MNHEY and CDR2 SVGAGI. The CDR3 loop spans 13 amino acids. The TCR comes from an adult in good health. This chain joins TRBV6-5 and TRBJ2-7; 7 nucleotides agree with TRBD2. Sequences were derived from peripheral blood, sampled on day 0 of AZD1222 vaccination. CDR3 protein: CASQSGTSYEQYF. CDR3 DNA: TGTGCCAGCCAAAGCGGGACCTCCTACGAGCAGTACTTC.